What follows is one T cell receptor (beta chain) and its context. The data belong to a study of graft-versus-host responses after intestinal transplantation. About the research overall: All of the recipients had induction that used anti-thymocyte globulin, then tacrolimus and steroids for two to four years.

This CDR3 has 16 residues. The J segment lost 1 base and the V segment lost 5 bases, leaving 6 bases of the junction unmatched. Germline CDR1 is MDHEN and CDR2 is SYDVKM. Repertoires were generated with immunoSEQ multiplex PCR, while TCRdb's copy carries only in-frame clones and drops some. The sample holds around 30,000 clones; roughly 85% are singletons and the top ten take around 1.1%. J is TRBJ2-2 and V is TRBV28, with 8 bases aligning to TRBD1. The sample consisted of PBMCs, taken 28 days after intestinal transplant. This sequence was found in a human patient who received an intestinal transplant, so some T cells may come from the graft donor. In nucleotides, the CDR3 is TGTGCCAGCAGTCCATTAGGGACAGGGAACACCGGGGAGCTGTTTTTT. It is translated as CASSPLGTGNTGELFF.